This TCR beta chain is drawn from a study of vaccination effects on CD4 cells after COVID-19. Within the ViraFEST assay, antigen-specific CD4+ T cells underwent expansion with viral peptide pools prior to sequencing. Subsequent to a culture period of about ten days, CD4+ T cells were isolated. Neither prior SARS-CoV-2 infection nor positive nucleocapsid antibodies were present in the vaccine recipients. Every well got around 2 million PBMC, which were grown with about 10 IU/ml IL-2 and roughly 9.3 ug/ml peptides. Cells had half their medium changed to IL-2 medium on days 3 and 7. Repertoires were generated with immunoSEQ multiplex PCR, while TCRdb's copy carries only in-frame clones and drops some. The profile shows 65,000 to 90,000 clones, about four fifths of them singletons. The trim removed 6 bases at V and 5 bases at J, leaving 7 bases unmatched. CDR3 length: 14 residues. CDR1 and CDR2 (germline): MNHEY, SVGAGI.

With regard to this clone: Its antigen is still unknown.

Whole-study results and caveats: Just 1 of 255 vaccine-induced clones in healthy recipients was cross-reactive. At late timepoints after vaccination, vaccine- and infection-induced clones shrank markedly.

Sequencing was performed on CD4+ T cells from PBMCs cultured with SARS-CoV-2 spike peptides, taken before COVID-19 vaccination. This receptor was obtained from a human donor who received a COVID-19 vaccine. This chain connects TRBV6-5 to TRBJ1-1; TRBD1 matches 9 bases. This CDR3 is CASRQDRGGTEAFF. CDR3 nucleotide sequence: TGTGCCAGCAGACAGGACAGGGGAGGTACTGAAGCTTTCTTT.